The present T cell receptor (beta chain) was sequenced within a study of CD8+ T cells in alopecia areata. For the study at large: Each day, treated patients took oral tofacitinib twice, at 5 to 10 mg per dose. Findings of the study overall: Compared with mice, patients displayed less clear TCR sharing, possibly for HLA-related reasons.

Sequencing used cDNA as its template, made by extracting RNA and reverse transcribing it. Method: immunoSEQ multiplex PCR; TCRdb's copy keeps in-frame clones and lacks some. The profile shows around 140,000 clones, over 70% of them singletons. To note about this clone: The antigen is undetermined.

This sequence originates from a human donor with alopecia areata. The sequences come from CD8+ T cells sorted from blood, collected at week 0.

The CDR3 nucleotides are TGTGCCAGCAGCCTCGGACCACCCGTCTACGAGCAGTACTTC. Amino acid sequence: CASSLGPPVYEQYF. The rearrangement joins TRBV9 to TRBJ2-7; D is uncertain. V dropped 4 bases and J dropped 3 bases, with 14 bases sitting between them. Germline CDR1 SGDLS, CDR2 YYNGEE. The CDR3 is made up of 14 amino acids.